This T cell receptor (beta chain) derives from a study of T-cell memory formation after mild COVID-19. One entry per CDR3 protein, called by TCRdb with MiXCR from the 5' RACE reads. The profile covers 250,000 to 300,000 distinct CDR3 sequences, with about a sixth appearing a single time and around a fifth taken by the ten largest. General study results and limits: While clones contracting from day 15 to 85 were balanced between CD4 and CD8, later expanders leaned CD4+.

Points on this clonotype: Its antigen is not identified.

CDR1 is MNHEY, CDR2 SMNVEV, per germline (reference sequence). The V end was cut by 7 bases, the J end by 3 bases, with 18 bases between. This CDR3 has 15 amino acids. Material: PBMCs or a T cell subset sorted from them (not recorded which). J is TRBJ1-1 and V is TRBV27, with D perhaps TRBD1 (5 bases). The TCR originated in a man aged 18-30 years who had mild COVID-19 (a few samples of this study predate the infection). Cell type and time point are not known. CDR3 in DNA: TGTGCCAGCACGTTCTCCGGGTTAGGGGACACTGAAGCTTTCTTT. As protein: CASTFSGLGDTEAFF.